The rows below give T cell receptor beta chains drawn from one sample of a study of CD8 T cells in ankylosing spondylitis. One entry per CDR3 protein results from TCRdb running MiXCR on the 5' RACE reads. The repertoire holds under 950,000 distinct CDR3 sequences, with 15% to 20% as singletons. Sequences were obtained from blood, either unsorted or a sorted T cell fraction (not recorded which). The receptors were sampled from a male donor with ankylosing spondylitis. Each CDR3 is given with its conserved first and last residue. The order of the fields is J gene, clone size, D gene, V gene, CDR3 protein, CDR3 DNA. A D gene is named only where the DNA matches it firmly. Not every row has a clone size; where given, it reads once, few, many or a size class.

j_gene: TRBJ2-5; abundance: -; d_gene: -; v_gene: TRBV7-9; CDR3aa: CASSLPGYQETQYF; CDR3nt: TGTGCCAGCAGCTTACCAGGTTACCAAGAGACCCAGTACTTC
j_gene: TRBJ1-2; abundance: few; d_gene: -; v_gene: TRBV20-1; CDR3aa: CSASNGYTF; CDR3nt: TGCAGTGCGTCCAATGGCTACACCTTC
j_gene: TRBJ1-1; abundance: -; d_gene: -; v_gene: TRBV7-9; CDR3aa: CASMGGGEAFF; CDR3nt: TGTGCCAGCATGGGGGGGGGTGAAGCTTTCTTT
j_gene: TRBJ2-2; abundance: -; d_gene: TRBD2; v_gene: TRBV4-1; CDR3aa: CASSQGTSGANTGELFF; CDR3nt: TGCGCCAGCAGCCAAGGAACTAGCGGGGCGAACACCGGGGAGCTGTTTTTT
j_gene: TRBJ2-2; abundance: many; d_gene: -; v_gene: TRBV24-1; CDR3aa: CATSDSYTGELFF; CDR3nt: TGTGCCACCAGTGATTCCTACACCGGGGAGCTGTTTTTT
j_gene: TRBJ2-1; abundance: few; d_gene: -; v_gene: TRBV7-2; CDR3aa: CASSLSVALNEQFF; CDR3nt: TGTGCCAGCAGCTTATCAGTAGCCCTCAATGAGCAGTTCTTC
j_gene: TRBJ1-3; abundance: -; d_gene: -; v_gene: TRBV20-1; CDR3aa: CSAKTGNTIYF; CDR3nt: TGCAGTGCTAAAACTGGAAACACCATATATTTT
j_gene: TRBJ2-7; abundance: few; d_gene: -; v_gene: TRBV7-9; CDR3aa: CASSQTSSYEQYF; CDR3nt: TGTGCCAGCAGCCAGACAAGTAGCTACGAGCAGTACTTC
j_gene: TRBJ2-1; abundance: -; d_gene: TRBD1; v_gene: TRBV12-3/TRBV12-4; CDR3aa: CASSLWTGRNEQFF; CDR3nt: TGTGCCAGCAGTCTATGGACAGGGAGGAATGAGCAGTTCTTC
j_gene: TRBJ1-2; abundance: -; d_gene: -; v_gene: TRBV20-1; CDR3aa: CSAIGQAYGYTF; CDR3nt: TGCAGTGCTATAGGGCAGGCGTATGGCTACACCTTC
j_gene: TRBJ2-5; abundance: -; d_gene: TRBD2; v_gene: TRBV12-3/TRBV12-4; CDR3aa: CASSLVAGGAGEETQYF; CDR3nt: TGTGCCAGCAGTTTGGTTGCGGGGGGCGCGGGAGAAGAGACCCAGTACTTC
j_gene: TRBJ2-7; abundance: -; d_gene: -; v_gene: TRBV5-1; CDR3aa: CASSLRRGETSYEQYF; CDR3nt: TGCGCCAGCAGCTTGCGTCGGGGTGAAACCTCCTACGAGCAGTACTTC
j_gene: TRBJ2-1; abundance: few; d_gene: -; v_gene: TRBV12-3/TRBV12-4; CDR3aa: CASSYRPFTANEQFF; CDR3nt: TGTGCCAGCAGCTACCGCCCGTTTACGGCAAATGAGCAGTTCTTC
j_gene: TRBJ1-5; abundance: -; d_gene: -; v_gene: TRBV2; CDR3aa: CASSAVSGVRNQPQHF; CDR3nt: TGTGCCAGCAGCGCCGTGTCCGGGGTGCGAAATCAGCCCCAGCATTTT
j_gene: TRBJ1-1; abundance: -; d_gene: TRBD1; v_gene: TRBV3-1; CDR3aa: CASSPRDSPRYTEAFF; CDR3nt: TGTGCCAGCAGCCCGAGGGACAGCCCCCGGTACACTGAAGCTTTCTTT
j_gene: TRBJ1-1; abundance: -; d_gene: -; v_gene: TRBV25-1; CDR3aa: CASIPTGGGTEAFF; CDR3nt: TGTGCCAGCATTCCGACAGGCGGGGGCACTGAAGCTTTCTTT
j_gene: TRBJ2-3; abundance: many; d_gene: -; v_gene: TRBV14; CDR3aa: CASSHKRRGGGRQYF; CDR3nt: TGTGCCAGCAGCCACAAGAGGCGCGGGGGCGGGAGGCAGTATTTT
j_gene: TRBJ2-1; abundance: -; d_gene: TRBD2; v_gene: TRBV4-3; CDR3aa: CASSQGIAGEGGQFF; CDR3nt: TGCGCCAGCAGCCAAGGGATAGCGGGAGAAGGGGGGCAGTTCTTC
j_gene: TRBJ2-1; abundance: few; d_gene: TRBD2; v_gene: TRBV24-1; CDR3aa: CATSESGLAGSYNEQFF; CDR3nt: TGTGCCACCAGTGAAAGTGGACTAGCGGGCTCCTACAATGAGCAGTTCTTC
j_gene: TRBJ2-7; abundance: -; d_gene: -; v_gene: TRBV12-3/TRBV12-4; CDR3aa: CASSFGSFVSSMDEQYF; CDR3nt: TGTGCCAGCAGTTTTGGGTCATTTGTGAGCAGTATGGACGAGCAGTACTTC
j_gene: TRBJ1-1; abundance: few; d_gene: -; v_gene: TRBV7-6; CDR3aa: CASSLGWTVSEAFF; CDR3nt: TGTGCCAGCAGCTTAGGCTGGACAGTAAGTGAAGCTTTCTTT
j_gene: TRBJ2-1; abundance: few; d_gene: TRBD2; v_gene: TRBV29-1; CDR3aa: CSVPLAGGNNEQFF; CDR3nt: TGCAGCGTCCCCCTAGCGGGGGGCAACAATGAGCAGTTCTTC
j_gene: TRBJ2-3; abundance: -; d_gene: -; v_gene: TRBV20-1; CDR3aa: CSARDLVVSSTDTQYF; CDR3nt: TGCAGTGCTAGAGATCTTGTGGTCTCTAGCACAGATACGCAGTATTTT
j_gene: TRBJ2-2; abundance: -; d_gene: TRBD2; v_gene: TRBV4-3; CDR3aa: CASSQSAGANTGELFF; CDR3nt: TGCGCCAGCAGCCAAAGCGCGGGAGCGAACACCGGGGAGCTGTTTTTT
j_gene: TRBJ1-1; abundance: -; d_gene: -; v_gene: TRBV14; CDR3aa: CASSPNKGEWGMNTEAFF; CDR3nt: TGTGCCAGCAGCCCGAATAAAGGGGAGTGGGGCATGAACACTGAAGCTTTCTTT
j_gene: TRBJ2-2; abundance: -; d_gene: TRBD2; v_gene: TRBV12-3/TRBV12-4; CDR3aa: CASSPTPGTSGGVGGELFF; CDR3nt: TGTGCCAGCAGTCCGACCCCCGGGACTAGCGGGGGGGTAGGCGGGGAGCTGTTTTTT
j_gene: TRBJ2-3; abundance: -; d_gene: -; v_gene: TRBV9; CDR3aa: CATKAGVLSTDTQYF; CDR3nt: TGTGCCACCAAGGCAGGGGTCCTTAGCACAGATACGCAGTATTTT
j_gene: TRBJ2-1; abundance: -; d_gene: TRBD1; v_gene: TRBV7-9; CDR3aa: CASSSSGQGVWDEQFF; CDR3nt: TGTGCCAGCAGCTCCTCTGGACAGGGGGTCTGGGATGAGCAGTTCTTC